These 21 T cell receptor beta chains originate from one sample sequenced in a study of PD-L1 blockade in urothelial cancer (dated by TCRdb to about 2017). Libraries came from the immunoSEQ multiplex PCR assay. TCRdb retrieved this table from immuneACCESS and kept in-frame rearrangements only. Not all clones are present; in checked studies, unresolved V genes account for under half, and no reason is known for the remainder. Across this sample there are some 53,000 clones, with 77% seen only once. Approximately 4% of the sample lies in the top ten. Sequences were derived from PBMCs, sampled around atezolizumab (anti-PD-L1) treatment. The receptor set was obtained from a man in his 70s with urothelial cancer.

This clone has ten or more counts. The gene calls are TRBV27 and TRBJ1-2; possible D gene TRBD1, 5 bases. The CDR3 consists of 12 residues. Trimming left V 5 bases short and J 6 bases short, with 10 bases between. From germline, CDR1 is MNHEY and CDR2 SMNVEV (reference sequence). The CDR3 protein is CASSPGGDGYTF. CDR3 sequence (DNA): TGTGCCAGCAGTCCTGGGGGGGATGGCTACACCTTC.

The V and J genes are TRBV29-1 and TRBJ2-2, with a possible D match to TRBD2 (7 bases). Trimming left V 5 bases short and J 4 bases short, with 14 bases between. This CDR3 is 14 amino acids long. Germline assignment: CDR1 SQVTM and CDR2 ANQGSEA. CDR3 nucleotides: TGCAGCGTTAAAGGGGGGGTGGTCACCGGGGAGCTGTTTTTT. It translates to CSVKGGVVTGELFF.

The rearrangement uses TRBV12-2 and TRBJ1-3; no check of the table's D call, TRBD1, against the DNA was made. TRBV12-2 is listed as a pseudogene. This CDR3 is built from 20 residues. The CDR3 loop reads CASRLGRDRGPFYPGNTIYF. The DNA of the CDR3 is TGTGCAAGTCGCTTAGGCCGGGACAGGGGACCATTTTATCCTGGAAACACCATATATTTT.

This chain joins TRBV2 and TRBJ2-7; D is perhaps TRBD1 (6 bases). V was clipped by 4 bases and J by 0 bases, with 10 bases between them. Germline V gives CDR1 SNHLY, CDR2 FYNNEI. The CDR3 loop spans 14 amino acids. This CDR3 reads CASSALGGSYEQYF. In nucleotides, the CDR3 is TGTGCCAGCAGTGCGTTAGGGGGCTCCTACGAGCAGTACTTC.

This clone was seen ten or more times. The J gene is TRBJ1-5, the V gene TRBV19, with 9 bases that match TRBD1. J gave up 2 bases and V 6 bases, and 2 bases lay outside the gene matches. The CDR3 runs 14 residues. Germline values: CDR1 LNHDA, CDR2 SQIVND (reference sequence). The CDR3 nucleotides read TGTGCCAGTAGAAGGACAGGGGGCAATCAGCCCCAGCATTTT. Translation gives CASRRTGGNQPQHF.

This chain links TRBV7-2 with TRBJ2-5; 10 nucleotides match TRBD2. This CDR3 is built from 16 residues. Germline CDR1 reads SGHTA; CDR2 reads FQGNSA. Losses at the gene ends were 5 bases for V and 4 bases for J; bases not matched to a gene: 10. In DNA, the CDR3 is TGTGCCAGCAGCCTCCGGGCTATAGCGGGAGGAGAGACCCAGTACTTC. Translating it yields CASSLRAIAGGETQYF.

There are a few counts of this clone. The genes are TRBV30 and TRBJ1-5; D gene unclear. The CDR3 spans 12 residues. The germline V and J ends were trimmed by 3 bases and 12 bases, with 15 bases remaining between them. Germline CDR1 is GTSNPN and CDR2 is SVGIG (reference sequence). DNA for the CDR3: TGTGCCTGGAGCCCGAAAGGAGGCATCCAGCATTTT. It specifies CAWSPKGGIQHF.

This chain connects TRBV23-1 to TRBJ1-2, with unresolved D. TRBV23-1 is identified as an open reading frame with a role that is uncertain. The CDR3 contains 13 residues. V dropped 7 bases and J dropped 4 bases, with 13 bases sitting between them. This chain's CDR3 is CASTPGSVYGYTF. For the CDR3, the DNA is TGCGCCAGCACCCCCGGGTCAGTCTATGGCTACACCTTC.

The chain recombines TRBV12-5 with TRBJ1-2; possibly TRBD1 for D (5 bases). CDR3 size: 15 residues. Trimming pared 5 bases from V and 3 bases from J, leaving 16 bases between. Per germline, CDR1 LGHNT and CDR2 FRNRAP. CDR3 nucleotide sequence: TGTGCTAGTGGTCGAGAGGGCAGGGAGGACTATGGCTACACCTTC. It translates to CASGREGREDYGYTF.

Only a few counts were recorded for this clone. The chain uses TRBV29-1 and TRBJ2-2; 12 positions match TRBD2. CDR3 length: 12 amino acids. Germline CDR1 SQVTM, CDR2 ANQGSEA. V lost 7 bases, J lost 10 bases, and 4 bases stayed unmatched. The DNA for the CDR3 is TGCAGCGCACGGACTAGCGGGGAGGAGCTGTTTTTT. This gives the protein CSARTSGEELFF.

The rearrangement uses TRBV19 and TRBJ1-1; 7 bases agree with TRBD1. V shed 5 bases, J shed 0 bases, and the junction held 9 bases outside the gene matches. The CDR3 runs to 16 residues. The V gene's germline CDR1 is LNHDA and CDR2 SQIVND (reference sequence). The CDR3 loop reads CASSLRDSEMNTEAFF. DNA for the CDR3: TGTGCCAGTAGTCTACGGGACAGTGAGATGAACACTGAAGCTTTCTTT.

V usage is TRBV28 and J usage is TRBJ1-5, with 8 positions matching TRBD1. The CDR3 spans 15 residues. Germline lookup yields CDR1 MDHEN and CDR2 SYDVKM. V shed 7 bases and J 3 bases; nucleotides not matched to a gene: 8. DNA of the CDR3: TGTGCCAGCACGGACAGGGAAGAGGTCAATCAGCCCCAGCATTTT. Protein: CASTDREEVNQPQHF.

The rearrangement uses TRBV6-5 and TRBJ2-7; a possible D gene is TRBD2 (6 bases). CDR1 is MNHEY and CDR2 is SVGAGI in the germline V gene. The CDR3 totals 14 residues. Trimming removed 2 bases at V and 7 bases at J, with 15 bases between. The CDR3 bases are TGTGCCAGCAGTTACGAGCGCCAAGGGAGGGAGCAGTACTTC. Protein: CASSYERQGREQYF.

The chain uses TRBV19 and TRBJ2-7, with 10 bases fitting TRBD2. J lost 3 bases, V lost 2 bases, and 4 bases had no gene match. There are 15 residues in the CDR3. Germline lookup yields CDR1 LNHDA and CDR2 SQIVND (reference sequence). CDR3 amino acids: CASSILAGEYYEQYF. DNA of the CDR3: TGTGCCAGTAGTATACTAGCGGGAGAGTACTACGAGCAGTACTTC.

The chain combines TRBV25-1 with TRBJ2-1; 9 bases map to TRBD2. Trimming cost V 6 bases and J 1 base; bases outside gene matches: 10. Germline-derived CDR1 and CDR2 are MGHDK and SYGVNS. The CDR3 runs 17 residues. The CDR3 reads CASRGMGLAGSYNEQFF. The CDR3 DNA reads TGTGCCAGCAGAGGAATGGGGCTAGCGGGATCCTACAATGAGCAGTTCTTC.

This clone was counted a single time. At one end the junction does not follow the germline gene, possibly because of a read error. This chain connects TRBV7-7 to TRBJ2-5; D is unclear. Germline lookup yields CDR1 SSHAT and CDR2 FNYEAQ (reference sequence). This CDR3 is built from 11 residues. CDR3 DNA sequence: TGTGCTAGCAGCTCGGGAGAGACCCAGTACTTC. It yields the protein CASSSGETQYF.

This sequence joins TRBV6-4 and TRBJ2-1; 12 nucleotides agree with TRBD2. The CDR3 consists of 15 residues. CDR1 is MRHNA and CDR2 is SNTAGT in the germline V gene. The V and J ends lost 5 bases and 7 bases, in that order; junction bases with no gene match: 6. CDR3 amino acids: CASSLTGTSGNEQFF. DNA of the CDR3: TGTGCCAGCAGTCTTACCGGGACTAGCGGGAATGAGCAGTTCTTC.

V gene TRBV5-1 combines with J gene TRBJ2-7; TRBD2 might be the D (7 bases). Germline V gives CDR1 SGHRS, CDR2 YFSETQ. CDR3 length: 19 residues. V dropped 3 bases and J dropped 1 base, with 26 bases sitting between them. The CDR3 here is CASSSTGGRRDSTSYEQYF. The CDR3 region has the DNA TGCGCCAGCAGCTCCACGGGGGGCCGACGGGACTCCACGTCCTACGAGCAGTACTTC.

Regarding this clone: Within the sample, other DNA sequences also encode this same CDR3. For the CDR3, the DNA is TGTGCCAGCAGCTTAAGTAGAGGCGGTGATGAAAAACTGTTTTTT. This encodes CASSLSRGGDEKLFF. V gene TRBV7-9 combines with J gene TRBJ1-4; D remains ambiguous. Trimming took 2 bases from V and 6 from J, leaving 13 bases between them. The CDR3 runs 15 residues. In germline, CDR1 is SEHNR, CDR2 FQNEAQ (reference sequence).

CDR3 nucleotide sequence: TGTGCCAGTAAAAGAGTAGCGGGGCCTTCCCGAGGGGAGCTGTTTTTT. Its protein product is CASKRVAGPSRGELFF. This sequence joins TRBV19 and TRBJ2-2; TRBD2 matches 8 bases. The CDR3 is 16 residues long. Losses at the gene ends were 7 bases for V and 8 bases for J; bases not matched to a gene: 15. The germline V gene encodes CDR1 LNHDA and CDR2 SQIVND (reference sequence).

The chain recombines TRBV7-9 with TRBJ2-6, with TRBD2 identical over 7 bases. CDR1 is SEHNR, CDR2 FQNEAQ, per germline (reference sequence). The CDR3 extends over 16 amino acids. V shed 4 bases, J shed 2 bases, and the junction held 5 bases outside the gene matches. The CDR3, as DNA: TGTGCCAGCAGCTGGGACGGGAGGCCTGGGGCCAACGTCCTGACTTTC. This encodes CASSWDGRPGANVLTF.